The 18 T cell receptor beta chains reported below all come from one sample, sequenced in a study of blood T cell repertoires in COVID-19 (dated by TCRdb to the early 2020s). Library creation used the immunoSEQ multiplex PCR assay. Not all clones reach the TCRdb copy of this immuneACCESS table, which keeps in-frame sequences only. Checked studies attribute under half of the gap to unresolved V genes and leave the rest unexplained. The sample records some 170,000 clones, approximately 85% of which are singletons. The ten most abundant clones make up 6.5% to 10% of the sample. Specimen: peripheral blood. These receptors were taken from a woman aged 55 to 70 with acute or convalescent COVID-19.

The rearrangement links TRBV2 to TRBJ2-3; 12 bases fit TRBD2. CDR3 length: 17 residues. Trimming took 7 bases from V and 0 from J; bases not matched to a gene: 8. CDR1 and CDR2 from the germline V gene are SNHLY and FYNNEI. The CDR3 DNA sequence: TGTGCCAGCAAGCGTCTAGCGGGAGGGCCTAGCACAGATACGCAGTATTTT. Protein sequence: CASKRLAGGPSTDTQYF.

The chain carries TRBV7-2 and TRBJ1-1; no clear D. The CDR3 is 12 residues long. CDR1 SGHTA and CDR2 FQGNSA come from the germline V gene. With 5 bases removed from V and 5 bases from J, the gap between germline ends came to 9 bases. Written as DNA, the CDR3 is TGTGCCAGCAGCATTACGGGTACTGAAGCTTTCTTT. It translates to CASSITGTEAFF.

The rearrangement uses TRBV6-5 and TRBJ1-3; unclear D gene. Trimming took 1 base from V and 0 from J, leaving 10 bases between them. CDR3 length: 16 residues. Germline CDR1 MNHEY, CDR2 SVGAGI. This CDR3 is CASSYLDRGSGNTIYF. The CDR3 DNA reads TGTGCCAGCAGTTACTTAGACCGGGGCTCTGGAAACACCATATATTTT.

The chain has TRBV5-1 and TRBJ2-1; TRBD2 matches at 12 bases. Germline assignment: CDR1 SGHRS and CDR2 YFSETQ. This CDR3 region has 17 residues. V lost 0 bases to trimming and J lost 8 bases; unmatched junction nucleotides: 9. The CDR3 is CASSLAASGRATDEQFF. As DNA, the CDR3 is TGCGCCAGCAGCTTGGCTGCTAGCGGGAGGGCCACGGATGAGCAGTTCTTC.

The chain combines TRBV5-1 with TRBJ1-5; the D is unclear. V dropped 0 bases and J dropped 11 bases, with 18 bases sitting between them. Germline values: CDR1 SGHRS, CDR2 YFSETQ. The CDR3 runs 15 residues. The CDR3 here is CASSLGAGFTESQHF. The CDR3 bases are TGCGCCAGCAGCTTGGGAGCGGGGTTTACTGAGTCCCAGCATTTT.

The CDR3 nucleotides read TGTGCCTGGAGTGGGGCTAGCGGTTCTAACACCGGGGAGCTGTTTTTT. This encodes CAWSGASGSNTGELFF. The chain combines TRBV30 with TRBJ2-2; 7 bases align to TRBD2. With V trimmed by 1 base and J by 2 bases, 7 bases remained unmatched. Germline CDR1 is GTSNPN and CDR2 is SVGIG (reference sequence). This CDR3 contains 16 residues.

The chain combines TRBV29-1 with TRBJ1-2, with 9 bases identical to TRBD1. The CDR3 extends over 13 amino acids. The germline gives CDR1 SQVTM, CDR2 ANQGSEA. V lost 5 bases and J lost 7; bases outside the gene matches: 8. The DNA for the CDR3 is TGCAGCGTTACTGGACAGGGGAAGGGTGGCTACACCTTC. Encoded protein: CSVTGQGKGGYTF.

The chain has TRBV16 and TRBJ1-2, with TRBD1 matching 7 bases. CDR3 length: 13 residues. The ends lost 7 bases at V and 4 bases at J; junction bases unmatched: 6. Per germline, CDR1 KGHSY and CDR2 FQNENV. CDR3: CASNRQGPYGYTF. The CDR3 DNA sequence: TGTGCCAGCAACCGACAGGGCCCCTATGGCTACACCTTC.

The gene calls are TRBV27 and TRBJ2-1; 11 bases match TRBD2. V shed 2 bases and J 10 bases; nucleotides not matched to a gene: 10. This CDR3 comprises 16 residues. CDR1 is MNHEY, CDR2 SMNVEV, per germline (reference sequence). The CDR3 bases are TGTGCCAGCAGTTTAAACGTAGCGGGAGGGCCCTGGGAGCAGTTCTTC. It translates to CASSLNVAGGPWEQFF.

A single count supports this clone. The chain employs TRBV5-1 and TRBJ1-1; weak D call: TRBD1 (6 bases). Germline loops: CDR1 SGHRS, CDR2 YFSETQ. The CDR3 has 14 residues. V shed 4 bases and J shed 1 base, with 11 bases lying between them. CDR3 region: CASSEGGGNTEAFF. CDR3 DNA: TGCGCCAGCAGCGAGGGAGGGGGGAACACTGAAGCTTTCTTT.

The chain links TRBV19 to TRBJ1-5, with D perhaps TRBD1 (6 bases). CDR3 length equals 14 residues. Per the germline V gene, CDR1 is LNHDA and CDR2 is SQIVND (reference sequence). Trimming left V 9 bases short and J 0 bases short, with 12 bases between. This chain's CDR3 is CASTGPVSNQPQHF. The DNA of the CDR3 is TGTGCCAGCACAGGGCCGGTTAGCAATCAGCCCCAGCATTTT.

The rearrangement links TRBV12-3 or TRBV12-4 to TRBJ1-1; D is perhaps TRBD1 (5 bases). The V end was cut by 6 bases, the J end by 2 bases, with 10 bases between. The CDR3 extends over 13 amino acids. This CDR3 reads CASSPRVNTEAFF. The CDR3 DNA follows: TGTGCCAGCAGCCCCAGGGTTAACACTGAAGCTTTCTTT.

The rearrangement joins TRBV5-1 to TRBJ1-5, with 8 positions matching TRBD1. V was pared by 4 bases and J by 6 bases, with 3 bases of the junction left unmatched. The CDR3 spans 13 residues. Looked up from germline, CDR1 is SGHRS and CDR2 is YFSETQ. This CDR3 is CASSPTGVQPQHF. The CDR3, as DNA: TGCGCCAGCAGCCCGACAGGGGTTCAGCCCCAGCATTTT.

V gene TRBV14 combines with J gene TRBJ2-1, with 10 bases aligning to TRBD2. The V and J ends lost 5 bases and 4 bases, in that order; junction bases with no gene match: 14. CDR3 length: 18 amino acids. The germline V gene encodes CDR1 SGHDN and CDR2 FVKESK. CDR3 nucleotide sequence: TGTGCCAGCAGCGAGTCGAAGGGACCGGGACTAGCGTACAATGAGCAGTTCTTC. This translates into CASSESKGPGLAYNEQFF.

The rearrangement joins TRBV28 to TRBJ2-4, with TRBD1 matching 11 bases. CDR1 MDHEN and CDR2 SYDVKM come from the germline V gene. The CDR3 spans 17 residues. After removal of 5 bases from V and 8 bases from J, the junction contained 14 bases not matched to a gene. CDR3: CASSTGTGGTRGDIQYF. In nucleotides, the CDR3 is TGTGCCAGCAGTACCGGGACAGGGGGTACCCGGGGAGACATTCAGTACTTC.

The table lists this clone with a count of one. The V and J genes are TRBV19 and TRBJ1-2; D is undetermined. Trimming left V 3 bases short and J 5 bases short, with 16 bases between. The CDR3 covers 15 residues. Germline lookup yields CDR1 LNHDA and CDR2 SQIVND (reference sequence). CDR3 region: CASSINLGGRYGYTF. As DNA, the CDR3 is TGTGCCAGTAGTATTAATTTGGGAGGACGTTATGGCTACACCTTC.

The V and J genes are TRBV6-1 and TRBJ1-1; 9 nucleotides line up with TRBD1. V lost 4 bases, J lost 1 base, and 10 bases stayed unmatched. Germline V CDR1 and CDR2: MNHNS, SASEGT. CDR3 length: 17 residues. Written as DNA, the CDR3 is TGTGCCAGCAGTGCCGGATTGGGACAGGGAAGGAACACTGAAGCTTTCTTT. Translating it yields CASSAGLGQGRNTEAFF.

A note on this clone: The sample holds other DNA sequences that translate to the same CDR3. The DNA of the CDR3 is TGTGCCAGCAGTCAGGGTACTGAAGCTTTCTTT. As protein: CASSQGTEAFF. The gene calls are TRBV6-5 and TRBJ1-1; perhaps TRBD1 as D (5 bases). The germline gives CDR1 MNHEY, CDR2 SVGAGI. The CDR3 length is 11 residues. Trimming took off 5 bases at V and 5 bases at J, with 6 bases between the two ends.